Presented here are 21 T cell receptor beta chains from one specimen sequenced in a study of blood T cell repertoires in COVID-19. Assay: immunoSEQ multiplex PCR; the TCRdb copy retains only in-frame clones and omits some. The repertoire includes more than 85,000 clones, approximately 86% of them detected once, and about 2.9% sits in the top ten. Sequencing was performed on peripheral blood. All receptors derive from a man in his forties or fifties with active or convalescent COVID-19.

V usage is TRBV5-1 and J usage is TRBJ1-1, with D possibly being TRBD1 (6 bases). The germline V and J ends were trimmed by 0 bases and 10 bases, with 16 bases remaining between them. CDR3 size: 14 residues. Germline lookup yields CDR1 SGHRS and CDR2 YFSETQ. This CDR3 reads CASSLEAGDGVAFF. The CDR3 DNA sequence: TGCGCCAGCAGCTTGGAGGCAGGGGATGGAGTAGCTTTCTTT.

The chain carries TRBV19 and TRBJ1-2; D unclear. This CDR3 spans 16 amino acids. CDR1 LNHDA and CDR2 SQIVND come from the germline V gene (reference sequence). With 3 bases removed from V and 2 bases from J, the gap between germline ends came to 16 bases. CDR3 protein: CASSIGYGDRNYGYTF. Here the CDR3 DNA reads TGTGCCAGTAGTATCGGGTACGGGGATCGAAACTATGGCTACACCTTC.

As concerns this clone: The sample holds other DNA sequences that translate to the same CDR3. The chain carries TRBV4-3 and TRBJ1-6; unclear D gene. The V gene lost 0 bases and the J gene lost 0 bases, with 6 bases spanning the gap. The length of the CDR3 is 16 residues. Germline CDR1 and CDR2: LGHNA and YSLEER. The CDR3 region has the DNA TGCGCCAGCAGCCAAGATGGGAGCTCCTATAATTCACCCCTCCACTTT. Protein: CASSQDGSSYNSPLHF.

V is TRBV9 and J is TRBJ2-1, with 9 bases lining up with TRBD2. With 10 bases clipped from V and 0 bases from J, the junction kept 14 bases outside the gene matches. The CDR3 runs to 17 residues. Looked up from germline, CDR1 is SGDLS and CDR2 is YYNGEE. The CDR3 sequence: CAPVRGRGGSSYNEQFF. CDR3 DNA sequence: TGTGCCCCGGTCCGGGGGCGGGGGGGAAGCTCCTACAATGAGCAGTTCTTC.

The count of this clone is one. This chain links TRBV19 with TRBJ1-1; tentative D call: TRBD1 (6 bases). Germline lookup yields CDR1 LNHDA and CDR2 SQIVND (reference sequence). V gave up 5 bases and J gave up 1 base, with 17 bases separating them. CDR3 size: 16 residues. In DNA, the CDR3 is TGTGCCAGTAGTGGAACATACAGGGTAGGGAACACTGAAGCTTTCTTT. Translation gives CASSGTYRVGNTEAFF.

The chain carries TRBV5-1 and TRBJ2-5, with 8 bases fitting TRBD1. Unmatched junction bases numbered 15, after V lost 9 bases and J lost 5 bases. The CDR3 consists of 15 residues. Germline V gene data show CDR1 as SGHRS and CDR2 as YFSETQ. CDR3 nucleotides: TGCGCCAACAGGACAGGGTGGGCACTCGGGGAGACCCAGTACTTC. Residues: CANRTGWALGETQYF.

This rearrangement joins TRBV11-3 to TRBJ1-1, with a weak D call TRBD1 (5 bases). Germline-derived CDR1 and CDR2 are SGHNT and YENEEA. The V end lost 0 bases, the J end lost 0 bases, and 8 bases lay between the germline ends. CDR3 size: 15 residues. Here the CDR3 reads CASSLDAGVNTEAFF. CDR3 DNA: TGTGCCAGCAGCTTAGATGCGGGGGTGAACACTGAAGCTTTCTTT.

This clone was counted a single time. As DNA, the CDR3 is TGTGCCAGCTCACCAATTTTCCCAGGGGGCTCTGGGGCCAACGTCCTGACTTTC. Amino acids: CASSPIFPGGSGANVLTF. The chain couples TRBV18 to TRBJ2-6; 7 bases line up with TRBD1. The CDR3 runs 18 residues. Per the germline V gene, CDR1 is KGHSH and CDR2 is LQKENI. J lost 0 bases, V lost 2 bases, and 7 bases had no gene match.

This sequence joins TRBV7-9 and TRBJ1-6; no reliable D call. CDR1 and CDR2 (germline): SEHNR, FQNEAQ (reference sequence). Trimming cost V 1 base and J 7 bases, with 8 bases left between them. This CDR3 comprises 14 residues. CDR3 DNA: TGTGCCAGCAGCTTAGGGCTTATCAATTCACCCCTCCACTTT. Translating it yields CASSLGLINSPLHF. Looking up the rest from reference TRBV7-9 and TRBJ1-6 gives the full variable domain: DTGVSQNPRHKITKRGQNVTFRCDPISEHNRLYWYRQTLGQGPEFLTYFQNEAQLEKSRLLSDRFSAERPKGSFSTLEIQRTEQGDSAMYLCASSLGLINSPLHFGNGTRLTVT.

V usage is TRBV9 and J usage is TRBJ1-2; weak D call: TRBD1 (5 bases). The V gene's germline CDR1 is SGDLS and CDR2 YYNGEE. Deletions cut 0 bases from V and 2 bases from J, with 11 bases between. The CDR3 is 15 residues long. This CDR3 reads CASSVEQGTNYGYTF. The CDR3 nucleotides read TGTGCCAGCAGCGTAGAGCAGGGTACAAACTATGGCTACACCTTC.

The chain joins TRBV19 to TRBJ2-3; 9 nucleotides line up with TRBD1. J gave up 5 bases and V 5 bases, and 8 bases lay outside the gene matches. Germline V CDR1 and CDR2: LNHDA, SQIVND (reference sequence). The CDR3 has 15 amino acids. CDR3 loop: CASSPNRGQQDTQYF. For the CDR3, the DNA is TGTGCCAGTAGTCCAAACAGGGGGCAACAAGATACGCAGTATTTT.

The rearrangement joins TRBV5-4 to TRBJ2-3; 9 positions agree with TRBD2. CDR1 and CDR2 (germline): SGHNT, YYREEE (reference sequence). V lost 1 base to trimming and J lost 0 bases; unmatched junction nucleotides: 6. This CDR3 comprises 17 residues. The chain's CDR3 is CASSLWRGGTSTDTQYF. The CDR3 DNA follows: TGTGCCAGCAGCTTGTGGCGGGGGGGCACTAGCACAGATACGCAGTATTTT.

This clone came up once. The rearrangement links TRBV19 to TRBJ2-5, with unresolved D. Germline V gives CDR1 LNHDA, CDR2 SQIVND (reference sequence). Deletions cut 5 bases from V and 7 bases from J, with 11 bases between. There are 12 residues in the CDR3. This CDR3 is CASSPTTGTQYF. For the CDR3, the DNA is TGTGCCAGTAGTCCTACGACGGGGACCCAGTACTTC.

This rearrangement joins TRBV7-9 to TRBJ2-3; D is perhaps TRBD2 (5 bases). The CDR3 runs to 13 residues. Germline V gives CDR1 SEHNR, CDR2 FQNEAQ (reference sequence). With 1 base removed from V and 5 bases from J, the gap between germline ends came to 7 bases. CDR3 amino acids: CASSLEEGDTQYF. The CDR3 coding sequence is TGTGCCAGCAGCTTAGAAGAGGGAGATACGCAGTATTTT.

The V call is TRBV7-2, the J call TRBJ2-3; D is ambiguous. V shed 0 bases and J shed 2 bases, with 6 bases lying between them. This CDR3 spans 14 amino acids. CDR1 is SGHTA, CDR2 FQGNSA, per germline. In DNA form, the CDR3 reads TGTGCCAGCAGCTTAGCGTCTTCCACAGATACGCAGTATTTT. As protein: CASSLASSTDTQYF. Full variable domain (rest looked up from reference TRBV7-2 and TRBJ2-3): GAGVSQSPSNKVTEKGKDVELRCDPISGHTALYWYRQSLGQGLEFLIYFQGNSAPDKSGLPSDRFSAERTGGSVSTLTIQRTQQEDSAVYLCASSLASSTDTQYFGPGTRLTVL.

This clone has just one count. The V and J genes are TRBV6-2 or TRBV6-3 and TRBJ1-6; D remains ambiguous. V gave up 4 bases and J gave up 7 bases, with 11 bases separating them. Germline CDR1 reads MNHEY; CDR2 reads SVGEGT. This CDR3 region has 14 residues. In DNA, the CDR3 is TGTGCCAGCAGTTTTGGGCAGATGAATTCACCCCTCCACTTT. Its translation is CASSFGQMNSPLHF.

The chain joins TRBV6-5 to TRBJ2-1; 7 bases agree with TRBD2. Germline CDR1 and CDR2: MNHEY and SVGAGI. Trimming took 3 bases from V and 4 from J; bases not matched to a gene: 0. The CDR3 covers 13 residues. This CDR3 is CASSYSGYNEQFF. The CDR3, as DNA: TGTGCCAGCAGTTATAGCGGGTACAATGAGCAGTTCTTC.

This chain connects TRBV21-1 to TRBJ1-2. TRBV21-1 constitutes a pseudogene. This CDR3 has 15 residues. CDR3 residues: CASSPTGGARAGYTF. The CDR3 DNA reads TGTGCCAGCAGCCCTACTGGGGGGGCTCGGGCTGGCTACACCTTC.

This chain links TRBV19 with TRBJ2-5; 10 nucleotides align to TRBD1. The CDR3 length is 15 residues. Germline loops: CDR1 LNHDA, CDR2 SQIVND (reference sequence). V gave up 6 bases and J gave up 3 bases; unmatched junction bases: 7. DNA of the CDR3: TGTGCCAGTAGGGGGGGACAGGGGACTGAAGAGACCCAGTACTTC. This sequence encodes CASRGGQGTEETQYF.

The sample holds one count of this clone. This chain connects TRBV4-3 to TRBJ2-1; D gene ambiguous. CDR1 and CDR2 from the germline V gene are LGHNA and YSLEER. The CDR3 has 14 amino acids. Between the trimmed V and J ends, which lost 0 bases and 3 bases, there was a span of 6 bases. The CDR3 nucleotides read TGCGCCAGCAGCCAAGAGGTCGGCTACAATGAGCAGTTCTTC. Its translation: CASSQEVGYNEQFF.

This rearrangement joins TRBV7-2 to TRBJ1-2; 7 bases map to TRBD1. Trimming took 2 bases from V and 6 from J; bases not matched to a gene: 0. Germline CDR1 reads SGHTA; CDR2 reads FQGNSA. This CDR3 has 12 residues. In nucleotides, the CDR3 is TGTGCCAGCAGCTTAAGGGGGCATGGCTACACCTTC. This codes for CASSLRGHGYTF. Variable domain in full (rest from reference TRBV7-2 and TRBJ1-2): GAGVSQSPSNKVTEKGKDVELRCDPISGHTALYWYRQSLGQGLEFLIYFQGNSAPDKSGLPSDRFSAERTGGSVSTLTIQRTQQEDSAVYLCASSLRGHGYTFGSGTRLTVV.